This record covers a single T cell receptor beta chain. What it binds is not known. TCRdb fed the reads into MiXCR, producing one record per CDR3 protein. The sample has 200,000 or so distinct CDR3 sequences, approximately 20% seen once. The data originate from a study of T cell repertoires in cytomegalovirus infection. Study information: From public TCR beta signatures came an indication of both CMV infection and matching HLA type. Study-wide findings and caveats: Clonotypes of TCR beta that were HLA-C-restricted and CMV-specific dominated the ex vivo response. Adding up the frequency of public TCR beta families identified people who carried CMV plus the relevant HLA.

The length of the CDR3 is 15 residues. The germline V gene encodes CDR1 SGHKS and CDR2 YYEKEE (reference sequence). The germline V and J ends were trimmed by 7 bases and 3 bases, with 16 bases remaining between them. The rearrangement uses TRBV5-5 and TRBJ2-2; perhaps D is TRBD1 or TRBD2 (6 bases each). The clonotype comes from a human donor in good health (CMV status not recorded). Some clones in this sample may be carry-over from other donors' samples. Sequencing was done on a sample of PBMCs. CDR3 nucleotide sequence: TGTGCCAGCGTCCTAGAAGGGGGGCACACCGGGGAGCTGTTTTTT. The encoded protein is CASVLEGGHTGELFF.